This TCR beta chain was captured by sequencing in a study of blood T cell repertoires in COVID-19 (TCRdb year 2020). Regarding the complete study: The collaborator samples originated in the United States, Italy and Spain and spanned the acute and convalescent phases of COVID-19. Where available, HLA class I and class II types were obtained from metadata supplied by the sample provider rather than from assay-based typing. The prospective study material was composed of cDNA or gDNA derived from T cells, B-cell-depleted T cells, or PBMCs. Deeply sampled blood TCRbeta repertoires from subjects exposed to, actively infected with, or recovered from COVID-19 were included in the dataset. The samples were drawn from the first 160 participants of the ongoing ImmuneRACE study and from 950 to 1,500 subjects provided by 6 global collaborators. A freely available public database, intended as a resource for researchers studying the immune response to SARS-CoV-2, is where the repertoires were released. Nearly every sample came with metadata listing a de-identified subject ID, COVID-19 status, age in years and sex.

TCRbeta CDR3 regions were amplified from genomic DNA by means of the immunoSEQ Assay, a bias-controlled multiplex PCR. Turning to the authors' computational methods: Within the assay, amplification of reference gene primers was used to estimate how many nucleated cells each sample contained. Sequence reads were collapsed and filtered to measure the absolute abundance of every unique TCRbeta CDR3 rearrangement. For each sample, productive Simpson clonality was calculated by taking the square root of Simpson's diversity index across productive rearrangements. The table comes from immuneACCESS by way of TCRdb, which keeps in-frame sequences with V and J called. Part of the clones is missing from these tables; in studies checked, under half for an unresolved V gene and the rest for unknown reasons. That table furnishes V, J and clone size, whereas the DNA furnished D and trimming. For this sample the table gives more than 95,000 clones, of which about 86% were detected only once. The ten largest clonotypes hold roughly 37% of the sample.

Concerning this clone: Its antigen is unknown. Within one base of it there is no much larger clone, and no base qualities were kept.

What the work shows at the level of the full study, not this receptor alone: Clinical and demographic metadata were provided uncurated, with the amount varying by source and participant.

The CDR3 sequence holds 14 residues, the cysteine and phenylalanine included. Of all the DNA, just the CDR3 is kept, 42 bases in frame from base 1. Trimming costs V 1 base and J 0 bases, and their ends lie 4 bases apart. As encoded in the germline V gene, CDR1 is SGHRS while CDR2 is YFSETQ. Whole blood was collected in K2EDTA tubes by collaborating institutions according to the institutions' own protocols. For TCRbeta analysis, collaborators shipped samples as frozen whole blood, isolated PBMCs, or DNA extracted from either of those sample types. The source material was peripheral blood. The TCR sequence derives from a man at least 80 years old with acute or convalescent COVID-19. This chain joins TRBV5-1 to TRBJ2-2; the D gene remains uncertain. The nucleotides read TGCGCCAGCAGCTTGTTATCGAACACCGGGGAGCTGTTTTTT. Its coded protein is CASSLLSNTGELFF.